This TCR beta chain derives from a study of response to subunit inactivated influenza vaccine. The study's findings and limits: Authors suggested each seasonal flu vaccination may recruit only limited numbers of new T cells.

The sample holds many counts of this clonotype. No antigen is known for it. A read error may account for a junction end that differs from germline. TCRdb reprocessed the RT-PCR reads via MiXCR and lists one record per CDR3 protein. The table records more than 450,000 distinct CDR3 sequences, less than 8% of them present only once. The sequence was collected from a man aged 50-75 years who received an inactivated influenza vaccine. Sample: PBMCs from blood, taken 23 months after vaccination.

For the CDR3, the DNA is TGCAGTGCCAGAGTGACAGGGTCGGGACAGCCCCAGCATTTT. As protein: CSARVTGSGQPQHF. The chain is built from TRBV20-1 and TRBJ1-5; 7 bases map to TRBD1. From germline, CDR1 is DFQATT and CDR2 SNEGSKA (reference sequence). The CDR3 extends over 14 amino acids.